This entry describes one T cell receptor (beta chain). Its antigen is not identified. The CDR3 covers 13 residues. Germline V gives CDR1 SEHNR, CDR2 FQNEAQ (reference sequence). Deletions cut 5 bases from V and 4 bases from J, with 11 bases between. The data are from a study of cytomegalovirus exposure and HLA in healthy donors. The PCR had 60 Vbeta and 13 Jbeta primers. The method was immunoSEQ multiplex PCR; TCRdb's version includes in-frame clones alone and lacks a portion of them. This sample has about 130,000 clones, with 77% found just once. Study-level results: TRBV6-2, TRBV6-3 and some other V segments were unresolvable in 87-base-pair reads. Being productive about 90% or about 30% of the time was typical of most TCR beta V segments in an earlier analysis. Most subjects' HLA-A and HLA-B alleles were reportedly predicted from TCR beta sequences. A further, later analysis showed that HLA-associated TCR beta chains (compared with equally common others) were more clonally expanded.

The rearrangement uses TRBV7-9 and TRBJ1-1; D is unclear. This receptor was obtained from an older woman in good health and CMV-seronegative. The sequencing input was PBMCs. CDR3 residues: CASSAGLSTEAFF. As DNA, the CDR3 is TGTGCCAGCAGCGCCGGGTTGAGCACTGAAGCTTTCTTT.